This TCR beta chain is drawn from a study of identical twins. Regarding this clonotype: Antigen: not known.

One entry per CDR3 protein results from TCRdb running MiXCR on the 5' RACE reads. Of a few hundred thousand distinct CDR3 sequences in the sample, about 8.5% were seen once. Germline V CDR1 and CDR2: LGHNA, YSLEER. The CDR3 is 17 residues long. V was shortened by 0 bases and J by 4 bases, with 19 bases between the two germline ends. Study outcomes and limitations: Out-of-frame alpha sequences shared between twins exhibited an excess of low generation probability.

The same data also contributed to another study, on yellow fever vaccine responses in identical twins.

Sample: CD8+ T cells sorted from blood. This chain uses TRBV4-3 with TRBJ2-7, with D uncertain. The origin of this receptor is a woman aged 18 to 35 in good health. The CDR3: CASSQDASPDALYEQYF. The CDR3 nucleotides read TGCGCCAGCAGCCAAGATGCCAGTCCTGATGCCCTTTACGAGCAGTACTTC.